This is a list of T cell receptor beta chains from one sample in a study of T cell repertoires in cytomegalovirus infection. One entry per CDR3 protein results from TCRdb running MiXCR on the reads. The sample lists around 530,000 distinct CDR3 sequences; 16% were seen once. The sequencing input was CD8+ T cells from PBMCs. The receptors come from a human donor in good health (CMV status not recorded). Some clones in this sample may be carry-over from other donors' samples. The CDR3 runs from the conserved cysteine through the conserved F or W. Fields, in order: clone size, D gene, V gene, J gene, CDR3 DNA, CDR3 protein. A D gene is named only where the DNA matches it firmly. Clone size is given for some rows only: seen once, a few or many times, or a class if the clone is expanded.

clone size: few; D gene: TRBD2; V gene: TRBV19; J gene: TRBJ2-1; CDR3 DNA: TGTGCCAGTAGTCCCAGGGCCAGCGGGGGGGCCAATGAGCAGTTCTTC; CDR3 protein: CASSPRASGGANEQFF
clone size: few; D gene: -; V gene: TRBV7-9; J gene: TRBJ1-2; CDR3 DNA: TGTGCCAGCAGCCCCCGGACAGCTAACTATGGCTACACCTTC; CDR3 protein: CASSPRTANYGYTF
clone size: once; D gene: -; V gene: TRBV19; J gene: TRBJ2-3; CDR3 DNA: TGTGCCAGTAGTTGGTTACCTAGCACAGATACGCAGTATTTT; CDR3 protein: CASSWLPSTDTQYF
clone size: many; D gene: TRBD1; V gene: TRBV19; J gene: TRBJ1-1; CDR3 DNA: TGTGCCAGCCTCTCATTACCGGGACAGGGCCCTGAAGCTTTCTTT; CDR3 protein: CASLSLPGQGPEAFF
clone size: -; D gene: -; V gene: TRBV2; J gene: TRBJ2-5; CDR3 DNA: TGTGCCAGCAGTGAAGCGGTGGAGACCCAGTACTTC; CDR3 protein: CASSEAVETQYF
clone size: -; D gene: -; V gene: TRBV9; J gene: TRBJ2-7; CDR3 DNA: TGTGCCAGCAGCGTAGCCCCTCAAAGGGGGGAGGCCTCCTACGAGCAGTACTTC; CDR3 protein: CASSVAPQRGEASYEQYF
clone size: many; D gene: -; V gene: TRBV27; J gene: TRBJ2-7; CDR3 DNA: TGTGCCAGCAGTTTAAGCCTTGGGTACGAGCAGTACTTC; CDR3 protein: CASSLSLGYEQYF
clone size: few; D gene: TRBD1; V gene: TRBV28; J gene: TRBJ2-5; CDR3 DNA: TGTGCCAGCAGTTACCGCCAGGACAGGGGAGGAACCCAGTACTTC; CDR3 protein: CASSYRQDRGGTQYF
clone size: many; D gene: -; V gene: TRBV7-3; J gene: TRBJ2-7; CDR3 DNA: TGTGCCAGCAGCCTGACTCCTGGTGCCTACGAGCAGTACTTC; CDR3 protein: CASSLTPGAYEQYF
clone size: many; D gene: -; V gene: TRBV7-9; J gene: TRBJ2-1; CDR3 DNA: TGTGCCAGCAGCTTATCAAACAATGAGCAGTTCTTC; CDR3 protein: CASSLSNNEQFF
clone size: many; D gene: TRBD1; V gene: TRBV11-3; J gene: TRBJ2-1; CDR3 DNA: TGTGCCAGCAGCTTACGGGACAGGGGGATGAGTGAGCAGTTCTTC; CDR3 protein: CASSLRDRGMSEQFF
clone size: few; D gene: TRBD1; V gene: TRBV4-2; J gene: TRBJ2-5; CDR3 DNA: TGTGCCAGCAGCCCGGGACAGGCCCTAATCCAGTACTTC; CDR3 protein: CASSPGQALIQYF
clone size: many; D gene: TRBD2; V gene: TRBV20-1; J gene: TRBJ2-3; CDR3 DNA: TGCAGTGCTACCAGCGGGGGCCTCACAGATACGCAGTATTTT; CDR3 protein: CSATSGGLTDTQYF
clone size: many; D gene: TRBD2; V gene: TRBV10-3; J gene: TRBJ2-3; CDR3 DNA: TGTGCCATCAGACTAGCGGGGGATACGCAGTATTTT; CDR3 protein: CAIRLAGDTQYF
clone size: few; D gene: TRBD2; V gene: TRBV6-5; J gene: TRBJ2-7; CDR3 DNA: TGTGCCAGCAGTTACGCGGGGGGAGCCTACGAGCAGTACTTC; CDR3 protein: CASSYAGGAYEQYF
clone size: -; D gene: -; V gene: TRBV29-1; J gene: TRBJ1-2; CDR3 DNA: TGCAGCGTTGAAACGGACCCTTTTAACTATGGCTACACCTTC; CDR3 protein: CSVETDPFNYGYTF
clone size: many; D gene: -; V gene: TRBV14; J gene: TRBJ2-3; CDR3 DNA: TGTGCCAGCAGCCAGCCTGTGACCGACCGCACAGATACGCAGTATTTT; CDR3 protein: CASSQPVTDRTDTQYF
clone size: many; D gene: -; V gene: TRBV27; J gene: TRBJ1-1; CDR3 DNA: TGTGCCAGCAGTTCGTCGAGGGAAGCTTTCTTT; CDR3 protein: CASSSSREAFF
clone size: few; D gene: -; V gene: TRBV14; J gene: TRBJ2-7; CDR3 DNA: TGTGCCAGCAGCCAAGGTGGACCCTCCTACGAGCAGTACTTC; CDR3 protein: CASSQGGPSYEQYF
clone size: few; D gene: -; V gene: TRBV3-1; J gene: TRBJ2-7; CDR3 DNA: TGTGCCAGCAGCCAAGTCGACTCTACGGAGCAGTACTTC; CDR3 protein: CASSQVDSTEQYF
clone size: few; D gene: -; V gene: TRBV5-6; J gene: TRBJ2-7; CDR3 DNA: TGTGCCAGCAGCTTGGTTGGGTTGGGCTCCTACGAGCAGTACTTC; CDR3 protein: CASSLVGLGSYEQYF
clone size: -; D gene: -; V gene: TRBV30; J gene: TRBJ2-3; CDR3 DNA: TGTGCCTGGACTTCGGGACTTGCCACAGATACGCAGTATTTT; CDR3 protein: CAWTSGLATDTQYF
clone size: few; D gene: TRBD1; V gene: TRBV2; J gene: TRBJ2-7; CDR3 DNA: TGTGCCAGCAGCGTTAGTGTTGACAGGGGTATCGACGAGCAGTACTTC; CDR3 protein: CASSVSVDRGIDEQYF
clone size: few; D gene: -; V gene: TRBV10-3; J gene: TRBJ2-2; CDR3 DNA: TGTGCCATCAGAGAGAGGGTGGCCTCTAGGACCGGGGAGCTGTTTTTT; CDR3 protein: CAIRERVASRTGELFF
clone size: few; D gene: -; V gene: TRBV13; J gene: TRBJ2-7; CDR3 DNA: TGTGCCAGCAGCTTAGGGAAACCGAACGAGCAGTACTTC; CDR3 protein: CASSLGKPNEQYF
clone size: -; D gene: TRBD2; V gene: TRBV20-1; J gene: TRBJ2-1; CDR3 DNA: TGCAGTGCTACCGGGACTAGCGGGAACTCAGATTACAATGAGCAGTTCTTC; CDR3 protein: CSATGTSGNSDYNEQFF
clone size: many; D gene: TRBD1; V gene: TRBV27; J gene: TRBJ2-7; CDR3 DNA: TGTGCCAGCAGTTCACCGGGACAGGGCCACGAGCAGTACTTC; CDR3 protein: CASSSPGQGHEQYF
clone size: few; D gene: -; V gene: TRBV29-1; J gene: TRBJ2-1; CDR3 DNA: TGCAGCGTCGACGGCTCGAGGTGGCCCTCCTACAATGAGCAGTTCTTC; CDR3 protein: CSVDGSRWPSYNEQFF
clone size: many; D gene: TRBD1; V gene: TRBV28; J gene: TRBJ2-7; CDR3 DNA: TGTGCCAGCAGTCCGCGGGACAGGTCCTACGAGCAGTACTTC; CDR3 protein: CASSPRDRSYEQYF
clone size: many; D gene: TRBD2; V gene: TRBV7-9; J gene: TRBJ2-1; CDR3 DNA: TGTGCCAGCAGGCCCTCACTAGCGGGAGGGACCTACAATGAGCAGTTCTTC; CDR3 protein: CASRPSLAGGTYNEQFF
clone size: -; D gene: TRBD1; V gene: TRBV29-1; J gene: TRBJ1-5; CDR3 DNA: TGCAGCGTTCCTGGGACAGAGGATCAGCTCCAGCATTTT; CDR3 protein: CSVPGTEDQLQHF
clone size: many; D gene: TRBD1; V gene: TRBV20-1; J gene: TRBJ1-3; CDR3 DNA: TGCAGTGCTAGGGACAGGGGAGCTGGAAACACCATATATTTT; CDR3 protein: CSARDRGAGNTIYF